The 24 T cell receptor beta chains given below trace back to one sample, sequenced in a study of blood T cell repertoires in COVID-19. Generated by immunoSEQ multiplex PCR, the TCRdb table keeps only in-frame clones and is missing some. Of more than 85,000 clones listed, roughly 85% are singletons. The material sequenced was peripheral blood. These receptors originate from a man older than 75 with acute or convalescent COVID-19.

This clone was observed once. This CDR3 reads CASSLAWAESNYGYTF. The CDR3 coding sequence is TGTGCCAGCAGCTTAGCGTGGGCAGAGTCTAACTATGGCTACACCTTC. This chain joins TRBV7-2 and TRBJ1-2; D is unclear. This CDR3 has 16 amino acids. The V and J ends lost 0 bases and 0 bases respectively, with 11 bases between them. Germline CDR1 SGHTA, CDR2 FQGNSA.

The chain uses TRBV27 and TRBJ2-1; 10 bases align to TRBD2. After removal of 5 bases from V and 7 bases from J, the junction contained 11 bases not matched to a gene. The germline gives CDR1 MNHEY, CDR2 SMNVEV (reference sequence). CDR3 length: 16 amino acids. The CDR3 spells CASSADGAGGPNEQFF. For the CDR3, the DNA is TGTGCCAGCAGTGCCGATGGAGCGGGAGGGCCAAATGAGCAGTTCTTC.

The chain combines TRBV28 with TRBJ1-5; D gene ambiguous. Germline CDR1 reads MDHEN; CDR2 reads SYDVKM. The CDR3 totals 16 residues. Between the trimmed V and J ends, which lost 3 bases and 0 bases, there was a span of 12 bases. CDR3 sequence: CASSLVSQNSNQPQHF. For the CDR3, the DNA is TGTGCCAGCAGTTTGGTCAGTCAAAATAGCAATCAGCCCCAGCATTTT.

The V gene is TRBV7-2, the J gene TRBJ1-2; TRBD1 matches at 8 bases. The J segment lost 7 bases and the V segment lost 0 bases, leaving 7 bases of the junction unmatched. Per germline, CDR1 SGHTA and CDR2 FQGNSA. The CDR3 is 15 residues long. The CDR3 here is CASSLAKGTGLGYTF. As DNA, the CDR3 is TGTGCCAGCAGCTTAGCAAAAGGGACAGGCCTTGGCTACACCTTC.

V gene TRBV18 combines with J gene TRBJ2-1, with 16 bases aligning to TRBD2. CDR1 and CDR2 (germline): KGHSH, LQKENI. CDR3 size: 18 residues. Trimming removed 6 bases from V and 5 bases from J; junction bases left unmatched: 10. The CDR3 here is CASSAGTSGRAVHNEQFF. The CDR3 bases are TGTGCCAGCTCCGCCGGGACTAGCGGGAGGGCGGTCCACAATGAGCAGTTCTTC.

The V gene is TRBV28, the J gene TRBJ2-7, with 10 bases that match TRBD2. Per the germline V gene, CDR1 is MDHEN and CDR2 is SYDVKM. CDR3 size: 16 residues. V lost 8 bases, J lost 1 base, and 11 bases stayed unmatched. The CDR3 DNA reads as TGTGCCAGCGGATCGCCGACTAGCGGGTTTTCCTACGAGCAGTACTTC. Its protein product is CASGSPTSGFSYEQYF.

This rearrangement joins TRBV28 to TRBJ2-5, with 9 positions matching TRBD1. The germline V gene encodes CDR1 MDHEN and CDR2 SYDVKM. J gave up 4 bases and V 1 base, and 7 bases lay outside the gene matches. The CDR3 has 16 amino acids. CDR3: CASSLLPGQGLETQYF. DNA of the CDR3: TGTGCCAGCAGTTTATTACCCGGACAGGGGCTAGAGACCCAGTACTTC.

This clone appeared a single time. The chain recombines TRBV28 with TRBJ1-5; D perhaps matches TRBD1 (6 bases). Per germline, CDR1 MDHEN and CDR2 SYDVKM. Trimming pared 2 bases from V and 11 bases from J, leaving 16 bases between. The CDR3 spans 14 residues. The CDR3 region is CASSLGGVPGAQHF. CDR3 DNA sequence: TGTGCCAGCAGTTTAGGGGGGGTCCCAGGGGCCCAGCATTTT.

This chain joins TRBV29-1 and TRBJ1-4; 7 bases align to TRBD1. CDR1 and CDR2 (germline): SQVTM, ANQGSEA. The CDR3 runs to 14 residues. V was pared by 6 bases and J by 4 bases, with 8 bases of the junction left unmatched. CDR3: CSVIPGQSNEKLFF. The CDR3 nucleotides read TGCAGCGTCATACCGGGACAGAGTAATGAAAAACTGTTTTTT.

V gene TRBV19 combines with J gene TRBJ2-1; D might be TRBD2 (6 bases). The CDR3 is made up of 18 amino acids. In germline, CDR1 is LNHDA, CDR2 SQIVND (reference sequence). Trimming cost V 1 base and J 0 bases, with 16 bases left between them. The CDR3 loop reads CASSIVSGMGSSYNEQFF. CDR3 bases: TGTGCCAGTAGTATAGTTAGCGGAATGGGGAGCTCCTACAATGAGCAGTTCTTC.

CDR3 DNA sequence: TGTGCCAGTAGTGTACAGGGATGGGACACTGAAGCTTTCTTT. Translating it yields CASSVQGWDTEAFF. The chain joins TRBV19 to TRBJ1-1, with D possibly being TRBD1 (6 bases). Per germline, CDR1 LNHDA and CDR2 SQIVND (reference sequence). Trimming took 5 bases from V and 3 from J, leaving 13 bases between them. The CDR3 consists of 14 residues.

The V gene is TRBV7-8, the J gene TRBJ2-3, with a possible D match to TRBD1 (6 bases). The CDR3 has 16 residues. V shed 4 bases and J shed 2 bases, with 16 bases lying between them. CDR1 SGHVS and CDR2 FQNEAQ come from the germline V gene. The CDR3 loop reads CASSSGQSGVTDTQYF. The DNA of the CDR3 is TGTGCCAGCAGCTCCGGACAGTCTGGGGTCACAGATACGCAGTATTTT.

The chain uses TRBV10-3 and TRBJ2-1, with D unclear. V lost 7 bases and J lost 3, with 10 bases in between. The length of the CDR3 is 13 residues. Germline V lookup: CDR1 ENHRY, CDR2 SYGVKD. This CDR3 is CAIKAENYNEQFF. Here the CDR3 DNA reads TGTGCCATCAAAGCCGAAAACTACAATGAGCAGTTCTTC.

The chain recombines TRBV7-6 with TRBJ2-1; 14 positions match TRBD2. The CDR3 is 16 amino acids. V gave up 1 base and J gave up 8 bases; unmatched junction bases: 4. Germline CDR1 and CDR2: SGHVS and FNYEAQ. CDR3 sequence (DNA): TGTGCCAGCAGCTTAGGAGGGACTAGCGGGAGAGATGAGCAGTTCTTC. Protein sequence: CASSLGGTSGRDEQFF.

This clone occurred a few times. The chain has TRBV7-9 and TRBJ2-7; 7 bases align to TRBD2. CDR1 is SEHNR and CDR2 is FQNEAQ in the germline V gene (reference sequence). CDR3 length: 13 residues. V gave up 4 bases and J gave up 2 bases; unmatched junction bases: 2. The chain's CDR3 is CASSSGLTYEQYF. The CDR3 nucleotides are TGTGCCAGCAGCTCGGGACTAACCTACGAGCAGTACTTC.

This rearrangement joins TRBV9 to TRBJ2-1; TRBD2 matches 10 bases. Germline CDR1 is SGDLS and CDR2 is YYNGEE. V dropped 5 bases and J dropped 6; count of bases not matched to a gene: 8. This CDR3 is 15 amino acids long. The CDR3 spells CASSTLAGVRNEQFF. The CDR3 DNA sequence: TGTGCCAGCAGTACCCTAGCGGGAGTCCGCAATGAGCAGTTCTTC.

V gene TRBV25-1 combines with J gene TRBJ1-4, with D possibly TRBD1 on 6 matching bases. CDR3 size: 16 residues. Trimming left V 1 base short and J 8 bases short, with 17 bases between. Germline V gene sequence: CDR1 MGHDK, CDR2 SYGVNS. The CDR3 DNA sequence: TGTGCCAGCAGTGAATTGAGCGCAGGGGATAGGGAAAAACTGTTTTTT. Protein product: CASSELSAGDREKLFF.

V and J are TRBV7-6 and TRBJ1-3; D not certain. Trimming took 0 bases from V and 0 from J, leaving 6 bases between them. The CDR3 consists of 15 residues. In germline, CDR1 is SGHVS, CDR2 FNYEAQ. The CDR3 spells CASSLAESSGNTIYF. The CDR3 nucleotides read TGTGCCAGCAGCTTAGCGGAGAGCTCTGGAAACACCATATATTTT.

The V and J genes are TRBV5-4 and TRBJ2-3, with 16 bases matching TRBD2. This CDR3 contains 18 residues. CDR1 is SGHNT, CDR2 YYREEE, per germline (reference sequence). Trimming removed 5 bases from V and 4 bases from J; junction bases left unmatched: 10. Here the CDR3 DNA reads TGTGCCAGCAGTCCGGGACTAGCGGGAGGGCCTAGGCCAGATACGCAGTATTTT. It is translated as CASSPGLAGGPRPDTQYF.

The chain recombines TRBV7-6 with TRBJ2-7, with 7 bases lining up with TRBD1. The ends lost 0 bases at V and 0 bases at J; junction bases unmatched: 2. The CDR3 has 15 amino acids. Per germline, CDR1 SGHVS and CDR2 FNYEAQ. The CDR3 sequence is CASSLAGTVSYEQYF. The CDR3, as DNA: TGTGCCAGCAGCTTAGCGGGGACAGTCTCCTACGAGCAGTACTTC.

The chain joins TRBV30 to TRBJ1-1; D ambiguous. The CDR3 covers 12 residues. The ends were cut back, 3 bases at V and 10 bases at J, with 15 bases in the middle. Germline V gives CDR1 GTSNPN, CDR2 SVGIG (reference sequence). The CDR3 nucleotides read TGTGCCTGGAGCGTCCGTCAGGAGGTAGCTTTCTTT. Protein sequence: CAWSVRQEVAFF.

As regards this clone: Germline is not matched at one junction end, which may reflect a read error. The V gene is TRBV4-1, the J gene TRBJ2-2; tentatively, D is TRBD1 or TRBD2 (5 bases each). This CDR3 spans 16 amino acids. From germline, CDR1 is MGHRA and CDR2 YSYEKL. CDR3 loop: CASSEEGRAVTGELFF. CDR3 bases: TGCGCCAGCAGCGAAGAGGGCAGGGCGGTCACCGGGGAGCTGTTTTTT.

This clone was counted only a few times. V and J are TRBV5-1 and TRBJ1-1; D is possibly TRBD1 (6 bases). The CDR3 covers 12 residues. Trimming removed 7 bases at V and 3 bases at J, with 10 bases between. Germline CDR1 reads SGHRS; CDR2 reads YFSETQ. This CDR3 is CASGTGYTEAFF. DNA of the CDR3: TGCGCCAGCGGAACAGGGTACACTGAAGCTTTCTTT.

The chain links TRBV10-1 to TRBJ2-2, with a possible D match to TRBD1 (5 bases). Germline V gives CDR1 WNHNN, CDR2 SYGVQD (reference sequence). The CDR3 loop spans 16 amino acids. Trimming removed 4 bases at V and 2 bases at J, with 14 bases between. The chain's CDR3 is CASSVTGALNTGELFF. CDR3 DNA: TGCGCCAGCAGTGTCACAGGAGCGCTCAACACCGGGGAGCTGTTTTTT.